This is a list of T cell receptor beta chains from one sample in a study of blood T cell repertoires in COVID-19. The repertoire was sequenced with immunoSEQ multiplex PCR; TCRdb's copy has only in-frame clones and lacks some. Among some 310,000 clones, roughly 89% were seen once, and the ten largest hold about a tenth. Sample: PBMCs or T cells enriched from blood (not recorded which). Source of these receptors: a woman aged 30 to 39 who had recovered from COVID-19. Both conserved end residues are part of each CDR3. The D gene is left open where the match is weak. The size entry is marked missing in some rows and otherwise reads once, few, many or a size class.

v_call d_call clone_size cdr3_aa
TRBV7-2 TRBD1 - CASSLIPGTVYGYTF
TRBV19 TRBD1 - CASSITGGTEAFF
TRBV10-1 TRBD1 - CASSDRDTDTQYF
TRBV7-2 TRBD2 - CASSLAKGLAGESYNEQFF
TRBV4-1 - - CASSQLLLNGQYF
TRBV7-3 - - CASSPTGSRGGYTF
TRBV28 - - CATTPAGTSNEKLFF
TRBV30 TRBD1 - CAWDRGFQETQYF
TRBV19 TRBD1 - CASSTYWDSYEQYF
TRBV5-4 TRBD2 - CASSQGTSGVNEQFF
TRBV5-1 TRBD2 - CASSLAETSGRLRQYF
TRBV29-1 TRBD1 - CSAPGQGHGYTF
TRBV4-1 - - CASSQGLSRTSGNTIYF
TRBV6-1 TRBD1 - CASSEPQGVTYEQYF
TRBV7-9 TRBD2 - CAAGREVQNEQFF
TRBV20-1 - - CSAPGNTEAFF
TRBV6-4 TRBD1 - CASRTQDRGLQGYTF
TRBV19 - - CASSNDNYSNQPQHF
TRBV9 - - CASSVDGPATGELFF
TRBV18 - - CASSPLPLRDTEAFF
TRBV7-2 - - CASSPSGFSYNEQFF
TRBV2 TRBD2 - CARRTSGSTDTQYF
TRBV7-9 TRBD1 - CASSPYRDRRRETQYF
TRBV27 TRBD1 - CASSIIRDSHEQFF
TRBV19 - - CASSIVYQGPYNEQFF
TRBV9 TRBD1 - CASSVEGTGLNTEAFF
TRBV11-3 - - CASSPPDRLYQPQHF
TRBV10-3 TRBD2 - CAIRRGTSGTFTGELFF
TRBV6-6 - - CASSPFLSGINNEKLFF
TRBV19 TRBD1 - CASSIQGAAENTEAFF
TRBV7-8 TRBD1 - CASSRDRGQETQYF
TRBV10-1 TRBD2 - CASSESGLAGDGTGELFF
TRBV24-1 TRBD1 - CATSGRDRNTGELFF
TRBV5-4 TRBD2 - CASSLDTSGALPEYF
TRBV29-1 - - CSVEDVRANYNEQFF
TRBV28 - - CASSLRVPGTPNEAFF
TRBV6-5 - - CASSLAEGAGEQYF
TRBV19 - - CASTSSGFELYNEQFF
TRBV5-1 - - CASSLADEQYF
TRBV23-1 TRBD1 - CASSQPRTGARNTEAFF
TRBV19 TRBD1 few CASRGQGVNGYTF
TRBV6-5 TRBD2 - CASRGRGYNEQFF
TRBV7-9 - - CASSLAAGGSNYGYTF
TRBV6-5 - few CASRLQAYEQYF
TRBV27 - - CASSLPAGEAFF
TRBV5-6 TRBD2 few CASSFGLAGYYNEQFF
TRBV30 TRBD1 - CACQGQGLLYGYTF
TRBV4-3 - - CASSPRGGQNGYTF
TRBV2 TRBD2 - CASTSGTSGTSWVNEQFF
TRBV12-3/TRBV12-4 - - CASSAGSREQFF
TRBV5-1 TRBD2 - CASNPGEGTQYF
TRBV10-3 - - CATLRSGANVLTF
TRBV5-1 - - CASSLAGSGANVLTF